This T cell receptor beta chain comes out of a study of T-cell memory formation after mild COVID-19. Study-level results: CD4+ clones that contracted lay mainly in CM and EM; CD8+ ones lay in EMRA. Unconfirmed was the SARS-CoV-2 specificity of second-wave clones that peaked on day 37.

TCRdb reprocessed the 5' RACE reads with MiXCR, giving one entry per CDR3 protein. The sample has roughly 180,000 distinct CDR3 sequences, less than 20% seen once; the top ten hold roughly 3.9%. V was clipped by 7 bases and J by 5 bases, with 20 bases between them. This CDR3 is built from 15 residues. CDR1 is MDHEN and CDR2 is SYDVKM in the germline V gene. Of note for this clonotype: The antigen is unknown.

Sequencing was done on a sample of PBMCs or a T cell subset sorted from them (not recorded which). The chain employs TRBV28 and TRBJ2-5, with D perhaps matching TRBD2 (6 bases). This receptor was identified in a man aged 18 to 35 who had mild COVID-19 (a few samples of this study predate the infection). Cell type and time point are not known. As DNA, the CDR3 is TGTGCCAGCAAATCTTACGGGGGAAATCGGGAGACCCAGTACTTC. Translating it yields CASKSYGGNRETQYF.